The 20 T cell receptor beta chains reported below all come from one sample, sequenced in a study of response to subunit inactivated influenza vaccine. Each CDR3 protein is one row after TCRdb ran MiXCR on the RT-PCR reads. The data show approximately 520,000 distinct CDR3 sequences, with about 15% seen just once and 3% held by the top ten. The sample in question was CD4+ T cells sorted from PBMCs, obtained around 25 months after vaccination. These receptors were obtained from a man between 50 and 75 years old who received an inactivated influenza vaccine.

This clonotype appeared a few times. V gene TRBV9 combines with J gene TRBJ2-5; 13 bases agree with TRBD2. Germline V lookup: CDR1 SGDLS, CDR2 YYNGEE. This CDR3 region has 16 residues. V trimming: 0 bases; J trimming: 3 bases; junction bases outside the gene matches: 2. DNA of the CDR3: TGTGCCAGCAGCGTAGCTGGACTAGCGGGAGAAGAGACCCAGTACTTC. Encoded protein: CASSVAGLAGEETQYF.

This clonotype was seen more than once but under ten times. The chain has TRBV5-1 and TRBJ2-1, with 8 bases that match TRBD1. The CDR3 loop spans 14 amino acids. The J segment lost 8 bases and the V segment lost 1 base, leaving 5 bases of the junction unmatched. Germline V gene sequence: CDR1 SGHRS, CDR2 YFSETQ. CDR3 sequence: CASSLKQGGHEQFF. CDR3 bases: TGCGCCAGCAGCTTGAAACAGGGGGGACATGAGCAGTTCTTC.

This clonotype was found a few times. The rearrangement joins TRBV5-1 to TRBJ2-3; TRBD1 matches 8 bases. CDR1 is SGHRS, CDR2 YFSETQ, per germline. J lost 4 bases, V lost 0 bases, and 7 bases had no gene match. This CDR3 region has 16 residues. The CDR3 coding sequence is TGCGCCAGCAGCTTGGGGACAGGGTCCGGAGCAGATACGCAGTATTTT. It yields the protein CASSLGTGSGADTQYF.

The chain recombines TRBV11-2 with TRBJ2-7; D is undetermined. V was shortened by 4 bases and J by 0 bases, with 7 bases between the two germline ends. This CDR3 region has 13 residues. CDR1 and CDR2 from the germline V gene are SGHAT and FQNNGV. The CDR3 nucleotides are TGTGCCAGCAGCTCCGACATCTCCTACGAGCAGTACTTC. The encoded protein is CASSSDISYEQYF.

This chain uses TRBV27 with TRBJ1-1, with unresolved D. The CDR3 length is 13 residues. The germline V and J ends were trimmed by 5 bases and 7 bases, with 14 bases remaining between them. The germline V gene has CDR1 MNHEY and CDR2 SMNVEV (reference sequence). The CDR3 DNA follows: TGTGCCAGCAGTATCGGGGTTGTGGGTGAAGCTTTCTTT. It specifies CASSIGVVGEAFF.

The V and J genes are TRBV6-6 and TRBJ2-1; no reliable D call. Trimming removed 6 bases at V and 2 bases at J, with 8 bases between. CDR3 length equals 13 residues. Germline V lookup: CDR1 MNHNY, CDR2 SVGAGI (reference sequence). The CDR3 loop reads CASRLIPYNEQFF. CDR3 sequence (DNA): TGTGCCAGCAGATTAATCCCCTACAATGAGCAGTTCTTC.

The CDR3 region has the DNA TGTGCCAGCAGTTACCGGGACAGGGTTGAGTACTTC. Residues: CASSYRDRVEYF. The chain combines TRBV6-6 with TRBJ2-7, with TRBD1 matching 9 bases. The CDR3 spans 12 residues. Germline values: CDR1 MNHNY, CDR2 SVGAGI (reference sequence). J lost 11 bases, V lost 2 bases, and 4 bases had no gene match.

The chain is built from TRBV20-1 and TRBJ1-2; the match to TRBD1 covers 9 bases. The CDR3 spans 14 residues. CDR1 and CDR2 (germline): DFQATT, SNEGSKA (reference sequence). V lost 3 bases to trimming and J lost 7 bases; unmatched junction nucleotides: 9. The CDR3 here is CSASEQGAQTGYTF. CDR3 in DNA: TGCAGTGCTAGTGAACAGGGGGCGCAGACTGGCTACACCTTC.

This chain connects TRBV2 to TRBJ2-3; 13 bases map to TRBD2. Germline trimming cut 6 bases from V and 6 bases from J; bases unmatched to any gene: 9. The germline V gene encodes CDR1 SNHLY and CDR2 FYNNEI. The CDR3 has 16 amino acids. The CDR3 bases are TGTGCCAGCAGCGACCTCGGACTAGCGGGAGATGATACGCAGTATTTT. Translation: CASSDLGLAGDDTQYF.

This clonotype was seen a few times. The chain carries TRBV24-1 and TRBJ2-3; D remains unclear. V was cut by 3 bases and J by 2 bases, with 14 bases left in between. Looked up from germline, CDR1 is KGHDR and CDR2 is SFDVKD. The CDR3 covers 16 residues. CDR3 nucleotide sequence: TGTGCCACCAGTGATCCCAGGACGGGTTTCACAGATACGCAGTATTTT. It codes for CATSDPRTGFTDTQYF.

The rearrangement joins TRBV28 to TRBJ2-5; 12 bases are shared with TRBD2. Germline CDR1 reads MDHEN; CDR2 reads SYDVKM. Trimming at V came to 5 bases and at J to 1 base, leaving 5 bases not matched to a gene. There are 16 residues in the CDR3. CDR3 DNA sequence: TGTGCCAGCAGTGCGGGACTAGCGGGCCGCCAAGAGACCCAGTACTTC. Translation gives CASSAGLAGRQETQYF.

V usage is TRBV20-1 and J usage is TRBJ2-1, with TRBD2 matching over 7 bases. CDR3 length equals 14 residues. Germline V gene sequence: CDR1 DFQATT, CDR2 SNEGSKA (reference sequence). J gave up 8 bases and V 3 bases, and 10 bases lay outside the gene matches. The CDR3 DNA reads as TGCAGTGCTAGTCAAGGACTAGGAACGCATGAGCAGTTCTTC. It encodes CSASQGLGTHEQFF.

This clonotype was found once. V usage is TRBV7-9 and J usage is TRBJ2-1; a possible D gene is TRBD2 (6 bases). The germline V gene encodes CDR1 SEHNR and CDR2 FQNEAQ (reference sequence). V gave up 5 bases and J gave up 3 bases, with 17 bases separating them. The CDR3 is made up of 16 amino acids. The CDR3 loop is CASSGPGLGNYNEQFF. CDR3 nucleotide sequence: TGTGCCAGCAGCGGTCCGGGACTTGGGAACTACAATGAGCAGTTCTTC.

This clonotype was found many times. This rearrangement joins TRBV29-1 to TRBJ2-7; the match to TRBD2 covers 8 bases. CDR1 SQVTM and CDR2 ANQGSEA come from the germline V gene. The CDR3 has 13 residues. The trim removed 5 bases at V and 5 bases at J, leaving 8 bases unmatched. CDR3 coding DNA: TGCAGCGTTAGAACTAGCGGAACAAACGAGCAGTACTTC. Its protein product is CSVRTSGTNEQYF.

This clonotype has a handful of counts. This chain connects TRBV5-1 to TRBJ2-5, with D unresolved. CDR3 length: 13 residues. Trimming shortened V by 7 bases and J by 3 bases, and 13 bases separated the two germline ends. Germline values: CDR1 SGHRS, CDR2 YFSETQ. In nucleotides, the CDR3 is TGCGCCAGCTCGATGGGGTGGGAAGAGACCCAGTACTTC. Residues: CASSMGWEETQYF.

This clonotype was picked up a small number of times. The genes are TRBV4-2 and TRBJ1-1; D may be TRBD1 (5 bases). This CDR3 spans 15 amino acids. V shed 2 bases and J shed 7 bases, with 17 bases lying between them. The germline gives CDR1 LGHNA, CDR2 YNFKEQ. CDR3 in amino acids: CASSQRSGAGGEAFF. The CDR3, as DNA: TGTGCCAGCAGCCAACGGTCTGGGGCGGGCGGTGAAGCTTTCTTT.

In its sample, this clonotype was seen a few times. The chain combines TRBV5-6 with TRBJ2-1, with 8 bases lining up with TRBD1. The V segment lost 4 bases and the J segment 5 bases; nucleotides outside the gene matches: 11. This CDR3 region has 16 residues. Germline CDR1 reads SGHDT; CDR2 reads YYEEEE. For the CDR3, the DNA is TGTGCCAGCAGCGCCTTGGGTAGGACAGGGAACAATGAGCAGTTCTTC. It translates to CASSALGRTGNNEQFF.

V usage is TRBV5-1 and J usage is TRBJ2-7; tentative D call: TRBD2 (6 bases). Trimming left V 4 bases short and J 4 bases short, with 15 bases between. The germline gives CDR1 SGHRS, CDR2 YFSETQ. This CDR3 contains 14 residues. The CDR3 sequence is CASSPRGGEYEQYF. CDR3 DNA sequence: TGCGCCAGCAGCCCCCGGGGCGGGGAATACGAGCAGTACTTC.

The chain uses TRBV5-1 and TRBJ2-1; D is ambiguous. This CDR3 contains 16 residues. CDR1 and CDR2 from the germline V gene are SGHRS and YFSETQ. The V end lost 0 bases, the J end lost 0 bases, and 10 bases lay between the germline ends. The CDR3 DNA follows: TGCGCCAGCAGCTTGGCCGGGCGGAGCTCCTACAATGAGCAGTTCTTC. Residues: CASSLAGRSSYNEQFF.

CDR3 region: CASRVSGRDTDTQYF. The CDR3 coding sequence is TGCGCCAGCAGGGTTAGCGGGCGAGACACAGATACGCAGTATTTT. This sequence joins TRBV5-1 and TRBJ2-3; 7 nucleotides line up with TRBD2. Germline V gives CDR1 SGHRS, CDR2 YFSETQ. The CDR3 length is 15 residues. J was trimmed by 2 bases and V by 5 bases; bases with no gene match: 8.